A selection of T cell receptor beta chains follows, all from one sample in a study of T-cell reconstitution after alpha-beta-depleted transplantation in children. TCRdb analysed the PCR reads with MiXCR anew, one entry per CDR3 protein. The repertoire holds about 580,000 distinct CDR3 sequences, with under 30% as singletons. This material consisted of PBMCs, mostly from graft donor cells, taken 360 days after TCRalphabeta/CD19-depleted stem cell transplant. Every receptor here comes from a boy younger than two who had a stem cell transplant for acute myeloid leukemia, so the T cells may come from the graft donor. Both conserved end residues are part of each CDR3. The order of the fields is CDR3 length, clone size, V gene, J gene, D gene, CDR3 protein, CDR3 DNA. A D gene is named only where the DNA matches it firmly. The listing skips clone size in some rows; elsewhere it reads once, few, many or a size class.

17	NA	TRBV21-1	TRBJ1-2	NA	CASSKEGAGRVIYGYTF	TGTGCCAGCAGCAAAGAGGGGGCGGGCAGGGTGATCTATGGCTACACCTTC
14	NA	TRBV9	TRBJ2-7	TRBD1	CASSTTGTPYEQYF	TGTGCCAGCAGCACGACAGGGACCCCCTACGAGCAGTACTTC
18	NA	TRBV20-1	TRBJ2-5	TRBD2	CSGPTSGGPLRTQETQYF	TGCAGTGGCCCGACTAGCGGGGGACCGTTGAGGACCCAAGAGACCCAGTACTTC
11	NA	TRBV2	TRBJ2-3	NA	CASRVWDTQYF	TGTGCCAGCCGAGTTTGGGATACGCAGTATTTT
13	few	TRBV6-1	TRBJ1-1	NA	CASSKHRATEAFF	TGTGCCAGCAGCAAACACAGGGCAACTGAAGCTTTCTTT
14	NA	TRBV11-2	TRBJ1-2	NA	CASSPGSQKDGYTF	TGTGCCAGCAGCCCTGGCTCGCAGAAGGATGGCTACACCTTC
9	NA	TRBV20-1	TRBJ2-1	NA	CSARGQQFF	TGCAGTGCCAGAGGACAGCAGTTCTTC
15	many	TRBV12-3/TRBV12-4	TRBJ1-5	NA	CASSLEGRGNQPQHF	TGTGCCAGCAGTTTAGAGGGGAGGGGAAATCAGCCCCAGCATTTT
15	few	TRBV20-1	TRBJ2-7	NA	CSARPSPEPRLFEYF	TGCAGTGCTAGGCCCTCCCCGGAACCGAGGCTTTTTGAGTACTTC
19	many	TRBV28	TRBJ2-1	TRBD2	CASSLETSGEPFSYNEQFF	TGTGCCAGCAGTTTGGAGACTAGCGGGGAGCCTTTCTCCTACAATGAGCAGTTCTTC
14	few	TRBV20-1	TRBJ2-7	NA	CSAARAGSSYEQYF	TGCAGTGCTGCCCGGGCGGGCAGCTCCTACGAGCAGTACTTC
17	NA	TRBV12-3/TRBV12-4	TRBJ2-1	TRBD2	CASCGVAGGLTYNEQFF	TGTGCCAGTTGTGGAGTAGCGGGGGGTTTAACCTACAATGAGCAGTTCTTC
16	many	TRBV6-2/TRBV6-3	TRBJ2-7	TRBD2	CASTPGLAGGDYEQYF	TGTGCCAGCACCCCCGGACTAGCGGGGGGGGACTACGAGCAGTACTTC
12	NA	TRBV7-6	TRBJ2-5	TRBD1	CASSGRGETQYF	TGTGCCAGCAGCGGCAGGGGGGAGACCCAGTACTTC
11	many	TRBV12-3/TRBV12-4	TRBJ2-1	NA	CASSLSDEQFF	TGTGCCAGCAGTTTATCGGATGAGCAGTTCTTC
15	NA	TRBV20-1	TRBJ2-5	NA	CSARDRSGHQETQYF	TGCAGTGCTAGAGATCGGTCGGGACACCAAGAGACCCAGTACTTC
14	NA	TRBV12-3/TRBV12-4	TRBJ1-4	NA	CATRDNLPNEKLFF	TGTGCCACTAGGGACAATCTCCCTAATGAAAAACTGTTTTTT
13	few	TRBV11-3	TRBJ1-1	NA	CASSLAGSLEAFF	TGTGCCAGCAGCTTAGCGGGCAGCCTTGAAGCTTTCTTT
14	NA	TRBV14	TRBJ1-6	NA	CASSQDRDYSPLHF	TGTGCCAGCAGCCAAGATCGGGATTATTCACCCCTCCACTTT
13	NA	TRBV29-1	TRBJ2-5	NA	CSVDFRQQETQYF	TGCAGCGTTGATTTTAGACAACAAGAGACCCAGTACTTC
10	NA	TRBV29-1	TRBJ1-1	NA	CSVEPTVAFF	TGCAGCGTTGAGCCGACTGTGGCTTTCTTT
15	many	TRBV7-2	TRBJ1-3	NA	CASSSSAHPRNTIYF	TGTGCCAGCAGCTCCTCCGCTCATCCACGAAACACCATATATTTT
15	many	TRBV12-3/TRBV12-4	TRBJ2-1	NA	CASSLAQYRGLEQFF	TGTGCCAGCAGTTTAGCGCAATACAGGGGACTAGAGCAGTTCTTC
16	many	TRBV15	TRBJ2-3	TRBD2	CATSKTSGGPLGTQYF	TGTGCCACCAGCAAAACCTCGGGGGGGCCCCTGGGTACGCAGTATTTT
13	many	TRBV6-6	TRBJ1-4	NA	CASSPRDNEKLFF	TGTGCCAGCAGTCCCCGGGACAACGAAAAACTGTTTTTT
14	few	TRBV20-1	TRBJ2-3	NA	CSAPRRTPTDTQYF	TGCAGTGCCCCCCGGAGAACGCCCACAGATACGCAGTATTTT
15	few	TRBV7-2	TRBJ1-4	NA	CASSWDGGANEKLFF	TGTGCCAGCAGCTGGGATGGGGGCGCTAATGAAAAACTGTTTTTT
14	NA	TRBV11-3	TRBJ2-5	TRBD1	CASSSRTGEETQYF	TGTGCCAGCAGCTCCAGGACAGGGGAAGAGACCCAGTACTTC
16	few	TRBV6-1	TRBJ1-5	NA	CASSDNRPNSNQPQHF	TGTGCCAGCAGTGATAACAGGCCCAATAGCAATCAGCCCCAGCATTTT
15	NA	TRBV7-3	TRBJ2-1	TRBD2	CASSPKRGSYNEQFF	TGTGCCAGCAGCCCTAAGCGGGGCTCCTACAATGAGCAGTTCTTC
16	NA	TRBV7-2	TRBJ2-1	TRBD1	CASSPYGTVGYNEQFF	TGTGCCAGCAGCCCCTACGGGACAGTGGGCTACAATGAGCAGTTCTTC
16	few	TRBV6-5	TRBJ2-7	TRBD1	CASSFLSGQGQYEQYF	TGTGCCAGCAGTTTCTTGTCGGGACAGGGCCAATACGAGCAGTACTTC
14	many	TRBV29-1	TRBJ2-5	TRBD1	CSASGGTRGETQYF	TGCAGCGCCTCAGGGGGAACAAGGGGGGAGACCCAGTACTTC
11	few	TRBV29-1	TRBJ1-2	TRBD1	CSAYRGRGYTF	TGCAGCGCCTACAGGGGGCGAGGCTACACCTTC
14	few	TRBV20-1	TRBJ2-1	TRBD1	CSQDRARAYNEQFF	TGCAGTCAGGACAGGGCGCGGGCCTACAATGAGCAGTTCTTC
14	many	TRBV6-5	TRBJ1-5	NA	CASSYSGRYQPQHF	TGTGCCAGCAGTTACTCAGGGAGGTATCAGCCCCAGCATTTT
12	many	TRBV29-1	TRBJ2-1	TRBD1	CSVGQGAGEQFF	TGCAGCGTGGGACAGGGGGCGGGTGAGCAGTTCTTC
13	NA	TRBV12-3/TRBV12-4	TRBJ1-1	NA	CASSLGRSGEAFF	TGTGCCAGCAGTTTAGGCCGTTCGGGAGAAGCTTTCTTT
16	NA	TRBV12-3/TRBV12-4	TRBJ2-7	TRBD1	CASSYPQGLGKNEQYF	TGTGCCAGCAGTTACCCACAGGGGTTAGGGAAGAACGAGCAGTACTTC
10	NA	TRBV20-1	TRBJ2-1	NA	CSARQDEQFF	TGCAGTGCTAGGCAGGATGAGCAGTTCTTC
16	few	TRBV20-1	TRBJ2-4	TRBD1	CSARDLHRGAKNIQYF	TGCAGTGCTAGAGACCTACACAGGGGGGCCAAAAACATTCAGTACTTC
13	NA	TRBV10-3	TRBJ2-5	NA	CAIIPGVQETQYF	TGTGCCATCATCCCCGGGGTCCAAGAGACCCAGTACTTC
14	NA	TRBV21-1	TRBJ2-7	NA	CASKGAGTCYEQYF	TGTGCCAGCAAAGGCGCAGGGACCTGCTACGAGCAGTACTTC
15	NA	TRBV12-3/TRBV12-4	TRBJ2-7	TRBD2	CASSYTSGGLYEQYF	TGTGCCAGCAGTTACACTAGCGGGGGCCTTTACGAGCAGTACTTC